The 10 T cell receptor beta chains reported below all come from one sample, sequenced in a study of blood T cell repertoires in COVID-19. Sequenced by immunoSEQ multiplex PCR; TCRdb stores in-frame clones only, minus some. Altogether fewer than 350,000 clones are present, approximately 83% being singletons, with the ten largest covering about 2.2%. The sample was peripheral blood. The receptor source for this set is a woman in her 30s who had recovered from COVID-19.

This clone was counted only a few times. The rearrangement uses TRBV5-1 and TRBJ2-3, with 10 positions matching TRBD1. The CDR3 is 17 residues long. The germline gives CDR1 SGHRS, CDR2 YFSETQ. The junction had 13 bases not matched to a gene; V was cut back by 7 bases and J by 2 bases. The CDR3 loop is CASAQNSGTGVTDTQYF. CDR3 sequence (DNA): TGCGCCAGCGCACAAAACTCCGGGACAGGGGTCACAGATACGCAGTATTTT.

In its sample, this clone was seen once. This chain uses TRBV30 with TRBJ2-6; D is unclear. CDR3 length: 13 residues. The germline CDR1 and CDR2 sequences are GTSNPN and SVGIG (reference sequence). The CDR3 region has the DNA TGTGCTTCGCAGGTCTCTGGGGCCAACGTCCTGACTTTC. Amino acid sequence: CASQVSGANVLTF. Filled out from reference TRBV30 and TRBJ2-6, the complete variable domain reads SQTIHQWPATLVQPVGSPLSLECTVEGTSNPNLYWYRQAAGRGLQLLFYSVGIGQISSEVPQNLSASRPQDRQFILSSKKLLLSDSGFYLCASQVSGANVLTFGAGSRLTVL.

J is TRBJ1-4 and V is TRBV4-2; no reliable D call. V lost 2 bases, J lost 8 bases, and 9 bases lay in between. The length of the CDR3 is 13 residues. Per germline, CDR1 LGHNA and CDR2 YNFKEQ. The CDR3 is CASSQYFLEKLFF. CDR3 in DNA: TGTGCCAGCAGCCAATACTTTCTGGAAAAACTGTTTTTT.

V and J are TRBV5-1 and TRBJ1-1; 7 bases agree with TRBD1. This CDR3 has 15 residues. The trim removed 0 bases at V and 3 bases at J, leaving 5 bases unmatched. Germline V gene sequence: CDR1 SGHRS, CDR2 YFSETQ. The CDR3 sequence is CASSLGQGIDTEAFF. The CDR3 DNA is TGCGCCAGCAGCTTGGGACAGGGCATAGACACTGAAGCTTTCTTT.

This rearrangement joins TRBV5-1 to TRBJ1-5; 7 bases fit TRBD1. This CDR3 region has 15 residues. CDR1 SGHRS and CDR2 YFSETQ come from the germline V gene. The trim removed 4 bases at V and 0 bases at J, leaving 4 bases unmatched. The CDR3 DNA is TGCGCCAGCAGCGAGGGACAGTATAGCAATCAGCCCCAGCATTTT. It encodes CASSEGQYSNQPQHF. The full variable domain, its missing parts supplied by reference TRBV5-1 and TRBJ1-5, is KAGVTQTPRYLIKTRGQQVTLSCSPISGHRSVSWYQQTPGQGLQFLFEYFSETQRNKGNFPGRFSGRQFSNSRSEMNVSTLELGDSALYLCASSEGQYSNQPQHFGDGTRLSIL.

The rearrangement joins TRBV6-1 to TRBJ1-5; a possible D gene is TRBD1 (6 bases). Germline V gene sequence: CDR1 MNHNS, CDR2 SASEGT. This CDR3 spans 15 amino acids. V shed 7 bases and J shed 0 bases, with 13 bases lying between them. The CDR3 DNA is TGTGCCAGCACTGATGGACAGAATAGCAATCAGCCCCAGCATTTT. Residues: CASTDGQNSNQPQHF.

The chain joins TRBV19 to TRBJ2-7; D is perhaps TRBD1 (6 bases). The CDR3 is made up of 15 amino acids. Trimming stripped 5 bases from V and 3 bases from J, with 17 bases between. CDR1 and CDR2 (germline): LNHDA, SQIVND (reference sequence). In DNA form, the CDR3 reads TGTGCCAGTAGTCCCACGACAGGAGGACTCTACGAGCAGTACTTC. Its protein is CASSPTTGGLYEQYF.

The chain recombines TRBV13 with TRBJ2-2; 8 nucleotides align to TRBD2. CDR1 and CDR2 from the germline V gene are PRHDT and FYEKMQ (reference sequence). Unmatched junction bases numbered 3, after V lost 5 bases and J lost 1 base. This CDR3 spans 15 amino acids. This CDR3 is CASSPAGGNTGELFF. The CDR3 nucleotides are TGTGCCAGCAGCCCTGCGGGGGGGAACACCGGGGAGCTGTTTTTT.

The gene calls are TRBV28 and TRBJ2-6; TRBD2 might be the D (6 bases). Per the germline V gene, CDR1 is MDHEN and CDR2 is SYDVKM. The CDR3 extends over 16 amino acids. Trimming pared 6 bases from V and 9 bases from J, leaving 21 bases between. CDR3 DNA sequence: TGTGCCAGCAGGGGCGGAGGGGCGCGGGTGGGCAACGTCCTGACTTTC. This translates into CASRGGGARVGNVLTF.

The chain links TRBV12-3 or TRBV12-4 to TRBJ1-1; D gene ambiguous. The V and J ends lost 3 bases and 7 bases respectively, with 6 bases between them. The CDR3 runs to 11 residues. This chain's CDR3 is CASSFKFEAFF. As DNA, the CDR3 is TGTGCCAGCAGTTTTAAATTTGAAGCTTTCTTT.